A selection of T cell receptor beta chains follows, all from one sample in a study of blood T cell repertoires in COVID-19. Measured with immunoSEQ multiplex PCR; TCRdb has only the in-frame clones, and not every one. The sample lists 150,000 to 200,000 clones, around 91% occurring once. Sequenced: PBMCs or T cells enriched from blood (not recorded which). These TCRs come from a woman between 18 and 29 years old who had recovered from COVID-19. Each CDR3 is given with its conserved first and last residue. Fields, in order: CDR3 protein, CDR3 DNA, D gene, CDR3 length, V gene, J gene, clone size. D genes are given only for firm matches. Expanded clones get a size class; other rows say once, few or many, or leave the size out.

CASSQTLAGGNEQYF	TGTGCCAGCAGCCAAACACTAGCGGGAGGAAACGAGCAGTACTTC	TRBD2	15	TRBV14	TRBJ2-7	-
CASSLVAGDEQYF	TGTGCCAGCAGCTTGGTGGCGGGGGACGAGCAGTACTTC	TRBD2	13	TRBV5-4	TRBJ2-7	-
CASSQASRSEQFF	TGCGCCAGCAGCCAAGCGTCCAGATCAGAGCAGTTCTTC	-	13	TRBV4-3	TRBJ2-1	-
CASSRDGYTF	TGTGCCAGCAGTCGAGATGGCTACACCTTC	-	10	TRBV12-3/TRBV12-4	TRBJ1-2	-
CASSFAGLAYEQYF	TGTGCCAGCAGTTTTGCGGGGTTGGCCTACGAGCAGTACTTC	-	14	TRBV27	TRBJ2-7	few
CASSGLSEAFF	TGTGCCAGCAGCGGACTTTCTGAAGCTTTCTTT	-	11	TRBV5-8	TRBJ1-1	-
CASSPPGQGSGNTIYF	TGTGCCAGCAGCCCCCCGGGACAGGGCTCTGGAAACACCATATATTTT	TRBD1	16	TRBV28	TRBJ1-3	-
CASSIRWHLGASWYTMDDTEAFF	TGTGCCAGTAGTATAAGGTGGCATCTTGGGGCTTCTTGGTACACAATGGATGACACTGAAGCTTTCTTT	-	23	TRBV19	TRBJ1-1	-
CASSQERTGPVTEAFF	TGTGCCAGCAGCCAAGAAAGGACAGGGCCGGTGACTGAAGCTTTCTTT	-	16	TRBV21-1	TRBJ1-1	-
CASSQDVAGGYDTQYF	TGTGCCAGCAGCCAAGACGTAGCGGGAGGGTACGATACGCAGTATTTT	TRBD2	16	TRBV14	TRBJ2-3	-
CASSRGDGGALNTEAFF	TGTGCCAGCTCCCGGGGCGACGGCGGGGCCCTGAACACTGAAGCTTTCTTT	-	17	TRBV18	TRBJ1-1	few
CASSSGVSGANVLTF	TGCGCCAGCAGCTCCGGGGTTTCTGGGGCCAACGTCCTGACTTTC	-	15	TRBV5-1	TRBJ2-6	-
CASSIFGEGYTF	TGTGCCAGTAGCATCTTCGGGGAAGGCTACACCTTC	-	12	TRBV19	TRBJ1-2	-
CASRIDRGMAEAFF	TGTGCCAGCAGGATTGACAGGGGAATGGCTGAAGCTTTCTTT	TRBD1	14	TRBV7-9	TRBJ1-1	-
CASSYSGQVEGYTF	TGTGCCAGCAGTTACTCCGGACAGGTGGAAGGCTACACCTTC	TRBD1	14	TRBV6-2/TRBV6-3	TRBJ1-2	-
CASSQDRVNTIYF	TGTGCCAGCAGCCAAGACAGGGTAAACACCATATATTTT	-	13	TRBV3-1/TRBV3-2	TRBJ1-3	-
CASSFPGTSGRATYEQYF	TGTGCCAGCAGCTTTCCCGGGACTAGCGGGAGGGCCACCTACGAGCAGTACTTC	TRBD2	18	TRBV11-2	TRBJ2-7	-
CASSHFGQDRISYGYTF	TGTGCCAGTAGCCACTTCGGACAGGACCGGATTTCCTATGGCTACACCTTC	TRBD1	17	TRBV19	TRBJ1-2	once
CAISEGQGFTGELFF	TGTGCCATCAGTGAAGGGCAGGGATTCACCGGGGAGCTGTTTTTT	-	15	TRBV10-3	TRBJ2-2	-
CASRSMGQGSFPYTDTQYF	TGCGCCAGCCGCTCGATGGGGCAGGGCTCGTTTCCCTACACAGATACGCAGTATTTT	-	19	TRBV5-1	TRBJ2-3	-
CASSPGTGDTQYF	TGTGCCAGCAGCCCAGGGACAGGAGATACGCAGTATTTT	TRBD1	13	TRBV7-9	TRBJ2-3	-
CASSPGLAVPSKDEQFF	TGTGCCAGCAGCCCGGGACTAGCGGTGCCCTCCAAGGATGAGCAGTTCTTC	TRBD2	17	TRBV7-3	TRBJ2-1	-
CASSLATGSGYTF	TGTGCCAGCAGCTTAGCGACAGGGAGCGGCTACACCTTC	TRBD1	13	TRBV7-9	TRBJ1-2	-
CASSLLSVQETQYF	TGTGCCAGCAGTTTATTGTCCGTCCAAGAGACCCAGTACTTC	-	14	TRBV28	TRBJ2-5	-
CASSLEGQVGYEQYF	TGTGCCAGCAGCTTAGAGGGACAGGTGGGGTACGAGCAGTACTTC	TRBD1	15	TRBV7-6	TRBJ2-7	-
CASSFGSGRAYEQYF	TGTGCCAGCAGCTTTGGAAGCGGGAGGGCCTACGAGCAGTACTTC	TRBD2	15	TRBV7-9	TRBJ2-7	-
CASSPGQGYTGELFF	TGTGCCAGTAGTCCGGGACAGGGGTACACCGGGGAGCTGTTTTTT	TRBD1	15	TRBV19	TRBJ2-2	-
CASSFDRQETQYF	TGTGCCAGTAGTTTCGACAGACAAGAGACCCAGTACTTC	-	13	TRBV19	TRBJ2-5	-
CAWSSNPGTRVDTQYF	TGTGCCTGGAGTTCGAACCCCGGGACACGGGTTGATACGCAGTATTTT	-	16	TRBV30	TRBJ2-3	once
CASSVQGSYEQYF	TGTGCCAGCAGCGTGCAGGGATCCTACGAGCAGTACTTC	-	13	TRBV6-5	TRBJ2-7	-
CASSETGTSGGELFF	TGTGCCAGCAGTGAGACCGGGACTAGCGGCGGGGAGCTGTTTTTT	TRBD2	15	TRBV6-2/TRBV6-3	TRBJ2-2	-
CASRSITGTGEITSNQPQHF	TGTGCCAGCAGGTCAATAACCGGGACAGGAGAGATAACTAGCAATCAGCCCCAGCATTTT	TRBD1	20	TRBV27	TRBJ1-5	-
CASRKSGSGWDIQYF	TGTGCCAGCAGGAAGAGCGGGAGTGGTTGGGACATTCAGTACTTC	TRBD2	15	TRBV6-5	TRBJ2-4	-
CASSNPPGRARSYEQYF	TGTGCCAGCAGCAACCCTCCCGGCAGGGCCCGCAGCTACGAGCAGTACTTC	-	17	TRBV3-1/TRBV3-2	TRBJ2-7	-
CASSLRTNRGSTGELFF	TGCGCCAGCAGCCTGCGGACGAACAGGGGCAGCACCGGGGAGCTGTTTTTT	TRBD1	17	TRBV5-1	TRBJ2-2	-
CASSFLAGFAGELFF	TGTGCCAGCAGTTTCCTAGCGGGGTTTGCCGGGGAGCTGTTTTTT	TRBD2	15	TRBV28	TRBJ2-2	-
CASSLVPGVSNYEQYF	TGTGCCAGCAGCTTGGTTCCAGGGGTCTCCAACTACGAGCAGTACTTC	-	16	TRBV5-6	TRBJ2-7	-
CASSPAGLSSYEQYF	TGTGCCAGCAGCCCTGCGGGACTAAGCTCCTACGAGCAGTACTTC	TRBD2	15	TRBV5-5	TRBJ2-7	-
CASSLGLSEDTQYF	TGTGCCAGCAGCTTGGGTCTCTCGGAGGATACGCAGTATTTT	-	14	TRBV5-8	TRBJ2-3	-
CAWGKLQGPQYF	TGTGCCTGGGGAAAACTTCAGGGTCCGCAGTATTTT	-	12	TRBV30	TRBJ2-3	-
CASSQGGQTYEQYF	TGTGCCAGCAGCCAAGGGGGACAGACTTACGAGCAGTACTTC	TRBD1	14	TRBV4-2	TRBJ2-7	-
CASSPNPQGSTEAFF	TGTGCCAGCAGCCCGAACCCACAGGGATCCACTGAAGCTTTCTTT	-	15	TRBV5-5	TRBJ1-1	-
CASSSLSTNEKLFF	TGTGCCAGCAGCTCACTCTCAACTAATGAAAAACTGTTTTTT	-	14	TRBV27	TRBJ1-4	-
CASSQLGLAVYNEQFF	TGTGCCAGCAGTCAACTGGGACTAGCGGTATACAATGAGCAGTTCTTC	TRBD2	16	TRBV28	TRBJ2-1	-
CASSPGSGSVGDTQYF	TGTGCCAGCTCACCGGGTAGCGGGAGCGTCGGAGATACGCAGTATTTT	TRBD2	16	TRBV18	TRBJ2-3	-
CASSLIGTGGPQPQHF	TGTGCCAGCAGTTTAATCGGGACAGGGGGCCCTCAGCCCCAGCATTTT	TRBD1	16	TRBV27	TRBJ1-5	-
CASSRGLSDYGYTF	TGTGCCAGCAGTCGGGGACTCTCCGACTATGGCTACACCTTC	-	14	TRBV6-5	TRBJ1-2	-
CASSPLGRGSGNTIYF	TGTGCCAGCTCACCACTTGGTCGGGGGAGTGGAAACACCATATATTTT	-	16	TRBV18	TRBJ1-3	-
CASSLFRDSSYEQYF	TGTGCCAGCAGCCTTTTCCGGGACAGCTCCTACGAGCAGTACTTC	TRBD1	15	TRBV7-8	TRBJ2-7	once
CASSLAGGSGNTIYF	TGTGCCAGCAGCTTAGCCGGGGGCTCTGGAAACACCATATATTTT	-	15	TRBV11-2	TRBJ1-3	-
CASSLDRQGAGADTQYF	TGCGCCAGCAGCTTGGATCGACAGGGGGCAGGAGCAGATACGCAGTATTTT	TRBD1	17	TRBV5-1	TRBJ2-3	-
CASSLWGDSEAFF	TGCGCCAGCAGCTTGTGGGGGGACAGTGAAGCTTTCTTT	TRBD1	13	TRBV5-1	TRBJ1-1	-
CASSKQGVPDTQYF	TGTGCCAGCAGTAAACAGGGGGTCCCAGATACGCAGTATTTT	TRBD1	14	TRBV28	TRBJ2-3	-
CASSEGQVNSPLHF	TGTGCCAGCAGCGAGGGACAGGTTAATTCACCCCTCCACTTT	TRBD1	14	TRBV7-8	TRBJ1-6	-
CASSSSGLQPQYF	TGTGCCAGCAGCTCCTCGGGACTCCAGCCCCAGTACTTC	-	13	TRBV7-2	TRBJ2-5	-
CASSGRALNEQFF	TGTGCCAGTAGCGGGAGGGCCTTAAATGAGCAGTTCTTC	TRBD2	13	TRBV19	TRBJ2-1	-
CASTQGGGGGTEAFF	TGTGCCAGCACCCAAGGGGGGGGAGGAGGAACTGAAGCTTTCTTT	-	15	TRBV6-5	TRBJ1-1	once
CATQFRAGRTDTQYF	TGTGCCACGCAATTCCGGGCGGGGCGCACAGATACGCAGTATTTT	-	15	TRBV7-2	TRBJ2-3	-